Here is one TCR beta chain with its context. Assay: immunoSEQ multiplex PCR; the TCRdb copy retains only in-frame clones and omits some. The sample comprises approximately 46,000 clones, approximately 81% of which are singletons, and around 22% rests with the top ten. The data were taken from a study of blood T cell repertoires in COVID-19. The trim removed 4 bases at V and 7 bases at J, leaving 0 bases unmatched. This CDR3 is 14 amino acids long. The germline CDR1 and CDR2 sequences are LGHDT and YNNKEL (reference sequence). The sequence was collected from an elderly woman with COVID-19, enrolled during active disease. J is TRBJ2-1 and V is TRBV3-1 (or the pseudogene TRBV3-2), with 14 positions matching TRBD2. The sequenced sample was peripheral blood. CDR3 sequence (DNA): TGTGCCAGCAGCCGGACTAGCGGGAGGAATGAGCAGTTCTTC. Translated, it gives CASSRTSGRNEQFF.